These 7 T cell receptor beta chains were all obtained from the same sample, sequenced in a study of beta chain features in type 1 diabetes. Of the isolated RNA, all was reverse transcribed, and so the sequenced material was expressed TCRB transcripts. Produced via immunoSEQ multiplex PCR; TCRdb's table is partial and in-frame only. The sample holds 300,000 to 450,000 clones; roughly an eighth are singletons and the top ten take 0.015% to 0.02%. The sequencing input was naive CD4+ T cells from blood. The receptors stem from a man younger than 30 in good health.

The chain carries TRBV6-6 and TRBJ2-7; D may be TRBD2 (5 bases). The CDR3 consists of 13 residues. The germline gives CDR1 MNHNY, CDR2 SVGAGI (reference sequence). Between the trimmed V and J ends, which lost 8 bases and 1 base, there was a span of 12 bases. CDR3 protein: CASVPRGSYEQYF. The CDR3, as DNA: TGTGCCAGCGTCCCCCGGGGTTCCTACGAGCAGTACTTC.

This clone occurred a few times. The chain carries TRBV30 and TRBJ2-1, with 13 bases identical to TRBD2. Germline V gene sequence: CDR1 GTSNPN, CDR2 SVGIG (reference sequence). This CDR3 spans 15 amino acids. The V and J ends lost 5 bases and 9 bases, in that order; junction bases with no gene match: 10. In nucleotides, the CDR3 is TGTGCCTGGTCCTTACTAGCGGGGGGGACAGGTGAGCAGTTCTTC. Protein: CAWSLLAGGTGEQFF.

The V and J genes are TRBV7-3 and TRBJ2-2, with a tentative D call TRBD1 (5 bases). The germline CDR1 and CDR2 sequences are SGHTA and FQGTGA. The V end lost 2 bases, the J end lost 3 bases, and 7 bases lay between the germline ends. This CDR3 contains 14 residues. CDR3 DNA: TGTGCCAGCAGCTTAGACAGCTACACCGGGGAGCTGTTTTTT. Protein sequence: CASSLDSYTGELFF. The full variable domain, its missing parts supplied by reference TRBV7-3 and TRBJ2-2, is GAGVSQTPSNKVTEKGKYVELRCDPISGHTALYWYRQSLGQGPEFLIYFQGTGAADDSGLPNDRFFAVRPEGSVSTLKIQRTERGDSAVYLCASSLDSYTGELFFGEGSRLTVL.

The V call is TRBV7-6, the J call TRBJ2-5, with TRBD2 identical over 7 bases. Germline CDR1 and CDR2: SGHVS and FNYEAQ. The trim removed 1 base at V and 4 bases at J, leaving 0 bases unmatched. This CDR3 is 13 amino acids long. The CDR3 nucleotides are TGTGCCAGCAGCTTAGGGGGGGGAGAGACCCAGTACTTC. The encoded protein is CASSLGGGETQYF.

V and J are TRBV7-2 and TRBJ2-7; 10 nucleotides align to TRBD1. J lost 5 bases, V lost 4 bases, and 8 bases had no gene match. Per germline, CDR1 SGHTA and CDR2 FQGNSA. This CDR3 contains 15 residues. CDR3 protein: CASSSRQGARNEQYF. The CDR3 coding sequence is TGTGCCAGCAGCTCAAGACAGGGGGCGAGGAACGAGCAGTACTTC.

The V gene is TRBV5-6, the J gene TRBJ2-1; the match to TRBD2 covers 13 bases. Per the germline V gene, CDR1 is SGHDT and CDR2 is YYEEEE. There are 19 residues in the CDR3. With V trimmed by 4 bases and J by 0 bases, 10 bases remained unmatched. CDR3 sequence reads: CASSHRLAGGLSSYNEQFF. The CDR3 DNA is TGTGCCAGCAGCCACAGACTAGCGGGGGGTCTTAGCTCCTACAATGAGCAGTTCTTC.

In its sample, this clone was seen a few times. The CDR3 DNA is TGTGCCAGTAGTAACGGGACTAGCGGGTCCCATACGCAGTATTTT. This gives the protein CASSNGTSGSHTQYF. The V gene is TRBV19, the J gene TRBJ2-3, with TRBD2 matching over 12 bases. Germline CDR1 LNHDA, CDR2 SQIVND (reference sequence). The CDR3 contains 15 residues. V was pared by 4 bases and J by 7 bases, with 6 bases of the junction left unmatched.